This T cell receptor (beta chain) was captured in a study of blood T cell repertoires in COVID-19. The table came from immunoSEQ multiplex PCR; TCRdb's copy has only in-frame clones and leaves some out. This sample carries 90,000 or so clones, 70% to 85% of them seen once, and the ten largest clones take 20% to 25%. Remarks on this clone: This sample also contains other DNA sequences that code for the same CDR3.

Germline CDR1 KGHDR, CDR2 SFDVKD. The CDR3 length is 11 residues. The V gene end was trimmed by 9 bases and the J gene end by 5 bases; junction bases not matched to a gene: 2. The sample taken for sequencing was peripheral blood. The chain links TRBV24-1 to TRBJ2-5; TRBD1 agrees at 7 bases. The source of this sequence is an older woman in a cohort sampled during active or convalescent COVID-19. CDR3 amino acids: CATEQGETQYF. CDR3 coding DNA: TGTGCCACCGAACAGGGGGAGACCCAGTACTTC.